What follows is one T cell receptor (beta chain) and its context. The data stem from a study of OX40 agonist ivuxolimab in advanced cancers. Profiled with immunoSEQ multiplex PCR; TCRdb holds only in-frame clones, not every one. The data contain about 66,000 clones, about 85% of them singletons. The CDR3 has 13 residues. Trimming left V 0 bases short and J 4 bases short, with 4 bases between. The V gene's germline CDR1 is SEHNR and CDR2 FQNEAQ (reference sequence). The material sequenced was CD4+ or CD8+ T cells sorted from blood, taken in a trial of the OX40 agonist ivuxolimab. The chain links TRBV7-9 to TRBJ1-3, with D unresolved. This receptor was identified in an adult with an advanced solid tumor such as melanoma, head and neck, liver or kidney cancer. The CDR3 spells CASSLAPGNTIYF. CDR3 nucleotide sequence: TGTGCCAGCAGCTTAGCGCCCGGAAACACCATATATTTT.